Sequencing of this T cell receptor beta chain was carried out in a study of monozygotic twins with inflammatory bowel disease (dated by TCRdb to 2018 to 2020). Context from the whole study: The full study comprised some 30 monozygotic twin pairs: nine German pairs (four IBD-concordant, five IBD-discordant) and 19 IBD-discordant Danish pairs. The search for disease-associated traits relied mainly on comparing IBD patients with their genetically identical healthy co-twins within discordant pairs. Each individual had, on average, about 151 000 unique TCRalpha sequences and 181 000 unique TCRbeta sequences available for analysis.

The CDR1 and CDR2 encoded by the germline V gene are SNHLY and FYNNEI. The CDR3 contains 11 residues, cysteine and phenylalanine counted. Only the protein sequence is given. As regards this clonotype: What this receptor recognizes is not known.

What the study reported, not specific to this receptor: Different T cell subtypes could not be distinguished in the analysis. Because patients were on differing immunosuppressive treatments, the repertoires may have picked up extra background noise and inter-individual variability. IBD patients had lower TCRbeta repertoire diversity, measured by the inverse Simpson index, than their healthy co-twins. Compared with healthy twins, IBD patients had fewer clonotypes in common with other individuals, a difference most pronounced in patients showing signs of disease activity. No difference in repertoire similarity was observed between concordant and discordant twins, possibly owing to limited statistical power. No single strong signal or clonotype linked to IBD turned up in the results, so the idea that one exists was not supported.

The library was built by means of 5' RACE. Each TCR library was prepared from about 4,000 ng of total RNA. For each sample, cDNA synthesis with SMARTScribe reverse transcriptase was split into eight separate reactions. During cDNA synthesis, template switching was used to introduce unique molecular identifiers that contained a 6-nucleotide sample barcode. TCRalpha and TCRbeta cDNA was amplified in two nested PCRs of about 17 and 10 cycles, and bead purification was carried out after each PCR. Before amplification, cDNA was treated with uracil DNA-glycosylase and purified using the QIAquick PCR purification kit. The second PCR was the step at which Illumina TruSeq-compatible adapters and sample-specific barcodes were added. Library quality and concentration were checked on TapeStation and Qubit, and libraries were pooled at approximately 5 ng each. Pooled libraries were sequenced on an Illumina HiSeq2500 single-index Rapid Run with 2 x 100 bp reads and custom sequencing primers. In the original analysis: UMI-based consensus assembly with MiGEC version 1.2.6 was used to correct PCR and sequencing errors. MiXCR version 2.1.1 was used for V(D)J alignment, clonotype assembly and CDR3 extraction. To normalise gene usage, clonotype sharing and MAIT/NKT TCR abundance, the analysis used the top 1000, 10 000 and 20 000 clonotypes per sample. After downsampling to 27 000 UMIs, diversity was calculated as the inverse Simpson index using the vegan R package. Paired Mann-Whitney U tests were applied to discordant twin pairs, and Benjamini-Hochberg correction was used for multiple testing. TCRdb reprocessed the reads and provides one entry for every CDR3 protein sequence; no DNA is given. The V and J calls here are based on TCRdb, not the publication. The sample's table lists a count of over 200,000 distinct CDR3 sequences. The ten largest make up 7.5% to 9.5% of the sample.

From each donor, a roughly 2.4 ml peripheral blood sample was collected into PAXgene tubes and kept at -80 degrees C. Without any T cell sorting, total RNA was extracted from whole blood using the PAXgene blood miRNA kit on an automated QIAcube. Peripheral blood from monozygotic twin pairs, either concordant or discordant for inflammatory bowel disease, underwent deep TCRalpha and TCRbeta repertoire profiling that used unique molecular barcoding. For every twin pair, smoking habits were documented, and each individual was categorised as a current, former or never smoker. The specimen was blood. Recombination connected TRBV2 to TRBJ1-1. This TCR came from a human donor with ulcerative colitis or Crohn's disease, or a healthy co-twin of an affected twin (not recorded which). The CDR3 amino acid sequence is: CASTKTTEAFF.